Reported below is one T cell receptor (beta chain). The data originate from a study of shared clonotypes between healthy human individuals. Study summary: Ranging from 18 to 49 in age, donors were a couple of women and a few men.

CD4+ cells yielded CD45RA+ naive and CD45RA-negative memory subsets. A roughly 200 ng quantity of DNA, around 30,000 T cell genomes, went into the sorted-subset replicate PCRs. The protocol was immunoSEQ multiplex PCR, while the TCRdb copy is restricted to in-frame clones and leaves out a portion. Seen here are about 2.4 million clones, roughly 93% observed once, and the top ten hold 0.36%. V dropped 4 bases and J dropped 9 bases, with 13 bases sitting between them. The V gene's germline CDR1 is MGHRA and CDR2 YSYEKL. The CDR3 extends over 13 amino acids. This clonotype was sampled from a man aged 18 to 29 in good health. Some clones in this sample may be carry-over from other donors' samples. Sequenced input: naive CD4+ T cells from PBMCs. Subset described: CD45RA+ positively selected. The J gene is TRBJ1-5, the V gene TRBV4-1; D is unclear. The CDR3 sequence: CASSPGPPMPQHF. The CDR3 coding sequence is TGCGCCAGCAGCCCTGGGCCTCCGATGCCCCAGCATTTT.